Below are 5 T cell receptor beta chains sequenced from a single sample in a study of immune characterization of retroperitoneal liposarcoma. One entry per CDR3 protein results from TCRdb running MiXCR on the PCR reads. Of about 2,400 distinct CDR3 sequences in the sample, approximately 22% are singletons; the top ten hold nearly 9.5%. The sample consisted of tumor tissue. These receptors were obtained from a male donor with retroperitoneal liposarcoma.

This clonotype showed up many times. The V gene is TRBV12-3 or TRBV12-4, the J gene TRBJ2-1; perhaps TRBD1 as D (5 bases). This CDR3 is 15 amino acids long. V lost 5 bases and J lost 5, with 16 bases in between. The CDR3 bases are TGTGCCAGCAGTCTAGGGGTCAGCCACGACAATGAGCAGTTCTTC. Translation: CASSLGVSHDNEQFF.

By share, this clonotype ranks as large. The V and J genes are TRBV6-1 and TRBJ2-1, with D possibly being TRBD1 (5 bases). Looked up from germline, CDR1 is MNHNS and CDR2 is SASEGT. Trimming shortened V by 8 bases and J by 5 bases, and 13 bases separated the two germline ends. This CDR3 spans 13 amino acids. The CDR3 bases are TGTGCCAGCGGATCAGGGCCACACAATGAGCAGTTCTTC. Its protein is CASGSGPHNEQFF.

This clonotype is medium-sized within its sample. The chain links TRBV6-1 to TRBJ2-3, with 12 bases that match TRBD2. The CDR3 is 14 residues long. V was clipped by 5 bases and J by 6 bases; unmatched bases: 3. Looked up from germline, CDR1 is MNHNS and CDR2 is SASEGT. In DNA, the CDR3 is TGTGCCAGCAGTACTAGCGGGGGGTGGGATACGCAGTATTTT. This translates into CASSTSGGWDTQYF.

V and J are TRBV12-3 or TRBV12-4 and TRBJ2-5; tentatively, D is TRBD2 (5 bases). This CDR3 has 14 amino acids. The germline V and J ends were trimmed by 7 bases and 5 bases, with 17 bases remaining between them. CDR3 region: CASTEDTGGETQYF. Written as DNA, the CDR3 is TGTGCCAGCACCGAAGATACGGGCGGGGAGACCCAGTACTTC.

This clonotype was counted at least ten times. The gene calls are TRBV7-2 and TRBJ2-1; 8 bases match TRBD1. This CDR3 has 15 residues. Germline CDR1 is SGHTA and CDR2 is FQGNSA. Trimming at V came to 1 base and at J to 4 bases, leaving 3 bases not matched to a gene. CDR3 loop: CASSLDTGGYNEQFF. The CDR3 coding sequence is TGTGCCAGCAGCTTAGATACAGGGGGGTACAATGAGCAGTTCTTC.